Listed below are T cell receptor beta chains from one sample, sequenced in a study of cytomegalovirus exposure and HLA in healthy donors. Measured with immunoSEQ multiplex PCR; TCRdb has only the in-frame clones, and not every one. The data contain 150,000 to 180,000 clones, roughly 77% of them singletons. Input material: PBMCs. The receptors originated from a young man in good health and CMV-seropositive. Both conserved end residues are part of each CDR3. D genes are given only for firm matches. A row's size may be missing; if present it is once, few, many or a size class.

NA	TRBV27	NA	TRBJ2-7	CASSFGQSNSYEQYF	TGTGCCAGCAGTTTTGGCCAATCGAACTCCTACGAGCAGTACTTC
NA	TRBV1	NA	TRBJ1-1	CTSSQWAGWGQITEAFF	TGCACCAGCAGCCAATGGGCTGGGTGGGGGCAGATCACTGAAGCTTTCTTT
TRBD2	TRBV2	once	TRBJ2-7	CASSGLAGASYEQYF	TGTGCCAGCAGTGGGCTAGCGGGAGCATCCTACGAGCAGTACTTC
NA	TRBV7-2	NA	TRBJ1-6	CASSLGQGGDSPLHF	TGTGCCAGCAGCTTAGGTCAGGGAGGAGATTCACCCCTCCACTTT
TRBD2	TRBV2	NA	TRBJ2-7	CASRGSTAGGEQYF	TGTGCCAGCAGAGGGAGTACGGCGGGAGGCGAGCAGTACTTC
TRBD2	TRBV10-3	NA	TRBJ2-7	CAIQRDGYEQYF	TGTGCCATACAGCGGGATGGCTACGAGCAGTACTTC
TRBD2	TRBV7-9	NA	TRBJ2-1	CASSSPMGLAGHNPHEQFF	TGTGCCAGCAGCTCCCCCATGGGACTAGCGGGACATAATCCCCATGAGCAGTTCTTC
TRBD2	TRBV2	NA	TRBJ2-1	CASRKGGSSYNEQFF	TGTGCCAGCAGAAAAGGCGGGAGCTCCTACAATGAGCAGTTCTTC
TRBD2	TRBV4-1	NA	TRBJ2-1	CASSVWTSGSNEQFF	TGCGCCAGCAGCGTCTGGACTAGCGGGAGCAATGAGCAGTTCTTC
NA	TRBV4-3	NA	TRBJ2-5	CASSQEPPTQETQYF	TGCGCCAGCAGCCAAGAACCGCCTACCCAAGAGACCCAGTACTTC
TRBD2	TRBV2	NA	TRBJ2-1	CASSDLSGGNYNEQFF	TGTGCCAGCAGTGACCTTAGCGGGGGGAATTACAATGAGCAGTTCTTC
NA	TRBV5-1	NA	TRBJ1-5	CASSLDHSNQPQHF	TGCGCCAGCAGCTTGGATCATAGCAATCAGCCCCAGCATTTT
TRBD1	TRBV5-1	NA	TRBJ2-7	CASSFDRGWQYF	TGCGCCAGCAGCTTTGACAGGGGGTGGCAGTACTTC
NA	TRBV15	NA	TRBJ2-2	CATRGAAGKTGELFF	TGTGCCACCAGGGGCGCAGCGGGCAAAACCGGGGAGCTGTTTTTT
TRBD1	TRBV7-9	NA	TRBJ2-5	CASSFGQGRETQYF	TGTGCCAGCAGCTTCGGACAGGGAAGAGAGACCCAGTACTTC
NA	TRBV28	NA	TRBJ1-2	CASTPGGGNYGYTF	TGTGCCAGCACCCCCGGCGGGGGTAACTATGGCTACACCTTC
NA	TRBV5-1	NA	TRBJ2-5	CASRRGAAEPSFQETQYF	TGCGCCAGCAGACGCGGAGCGGCAGAACCCTCATTCCAAGAGACCCAGTACTTC
NA	TRBV7-6	NA	TRBJ2-2	CASSLGGADGELFF	TGTGCCAGCAGCTTGGGGGGGGCGGACGGGGAGCTGTTTTTT
TRBD2	TRBV11-1	few	TRBJ2-7	CASSSREGNYEQYF	TGTGCCAGCAGCTCCCGGGAGGGGAACTACGAGCAGTACTTC
NA	TRBV2	NA	TRBJ2-3	CASSGDNGGQYF	TGTGCCAGCAGCGGAGATAACGGAGGGCAGTATTTT
NA	TRBV14	once	TRBJ1-1	CASSPLLGGHNTEAFF	TGTGCCAGCAGCCCCCTATTGGGAGGGCATAACACTGAAGCTTTCTTT
TRBD1	TRBV29-1	NA	TRBJ2-3	CSVSDGTDTTDTQYF	TGCAGCGTGTCAGACGGGACAGATACCACAGATACGCAGTATTTT
TRBD1	TRBV28	NA	TRBJ1-2	CASSYETGTESRYTF	TGTGCCAGCAGTTACGAAACCGGGACAGAATCCCGCTACACCTTC
TRBD2	TRBV9	NA	TRBJ2-2	CASSPQTSGTGGELFF	TGTGCCAGCAGCCCCCAGACTAGCGGGACCGGCGGGGAGCTGTTTTTT
TRBD2	TRBV2	NA	TRBJ2-3	CASIDSLAGVTDTQYF	TGTGCCAGCATCGATTCTCTAGCGGGGGTTACAGATACGCAGTATTTT
NA	TRBV9	NA	TRBJ2-7	CASSVEGGGGHLYEQYF	TGTGCCAGCAGCGTAGAGGGAGGGGGGGGGCACCTCTACGAGCAGTACTTC
NA	TRBV5-1	few	TRBJ2-3	CASSLERGDTQYF	TGCGCCAGCAGCTTGGAACGGGGGGATACGCAGTATTTT
TRBD1	TRBV13	NA	TRBJ2-2	CASSRLQGETGELFF	TGTGCCAGCAGCCGATTACAGGGGGAGACCGGGGAGCTGTTTTTT
NA	TRBV4-3	once	TRBJ1-1	CASSQDEGVQAFF	TGCGCCAGCAGCCAAGATGAAGGGGTTCAAGCTTTCTTT
TRBD1	TRBV5-1	NA	TRBJ2-1	CASSSQGAFNNEQFF	TGCGCCAGCAGCTCACAGGGGGCTTTCAACAATGAGCAGTTCTTC
NA	TRBV9	NA	TRBJ1-1	CASSVGGRTEAFF	TGTGCCAGCAGCGTAGGGGGGCGGACTGAAGCTTTCTTT
TRBD2	TRBV4-3	many	TRBJ2-1	CASSPSGGAFNEQFF	TGCGCCAGCAGCCCTAGCGGGGGGGCTTTCAATGAGCAGTTCTTC
NA	TRBV27	NA	TRBJ2-7	CASSPGGRIAYEQYF	TGTGCCAGCAGCCCTGGGGGCAGAATTGCCTACGAGCAGTACTTC
NA	TRBV29-1	NA	TRBJ1-2	CSVEEERETDGYTF	TGCAGCGTTGAAGAGGAACGGGAGACGGATGGCTACACCTTC
NA	TRBV5-1	NA	TRBJ1-2	CASGGGREDYGYTF	TGCGCCAGCGGGGGGGGCCGGGAGGACTATGGCTACACCTTC
TRBD1	TRBV5-4	NA	TRBJ2-7	CASSSTGASSYEQYF	TGTGCCAGCAGTTCTACAGGGGCGAGCTCCTACGAGCAGTACTTC
NA	TRBV7-9	NA	TRBJ1-1	CASSFKGDTEAFF	TGTGCCAGCAGTTTTAAGGGGGACACTGAAGCTTTCTTT
NA	TRBV5-1	once	TRBJ1-2	CTSASTGYYGYTF	TGCACCAGCGCCTCAACAGGGTACTATGGCTACACCTTC
TRBD1	TRBV7-2	NA	TRBJ1-2	CASRSTGARGYTF	TGTGCCAGCAGATCGACAGGGGCTCGCGGCTACACCTTC
NA	TRBV27	once	TRBJ2-7	CASSLSRSYEQYF	TGTGCCAGCAGTTTATCGAGGTCCTACGAGCAGTACTTC
TRBD1	TRBV5-1	NA	TRBJ1-1	CASSLGDRAPEAFF	TGCGCCAGCAGCTTGGGGGACAGGGCCCCTGAAGCTTTCTTT
NA	TRBV19	once	TRBJ2-2	CASSFLSGELFF	TGTGCCAGTAGTTTCCTTTCGGGGGAGCTGTTTTTT
TRBD1	TRBV7-9	once	TRBJ1-4	CASSRNMGQGVEKLFF	TGTGCCAGCAGCCGCAACATGGGACAGGGGGTTGAAAAACTGTTTTTT
NA	TRBV27	NA	TRBJ2-3	CASSPGLKWDTQYF	TGTGCCAGCAGTCCCGGACTGAAATGGGATACGCAGTATTTT
NA	TRBV30	NA	TRBJ1-6	CAWSQGINSPLHF	TGTGCCTGGTCGCAGGGGATTAATTCACCCCTCCACTTT
NA	TRBV11-3	NA	TRBJ2-5	CASRRRDQETQYF	TGTGCCAGCAGGAGGAGGGATCAAGAGACCCAGTACTTC
NA	TRBV28	once	TRBJ1-4	CASSLSSSGGGNSKLFF	TGTGCCAGCAGTTTATCTTCCTCGGGGGGCGGTAATTCAAAACTGTTTTTT
NA	TRBV4-1	NA	TRBJ2-1	CASSQGPLTRPRDNEQFF	TGCGCCAGCAGCCAAGGCCCCCTCACTAGGCCGAGGGACAATGAGCAGTTCTTC
NA	TRBV6-5	NA	TRBJ1-4	CASSTSGGMEKLFF	TGTGCCAGCAGTACGAGCGGGGGGATGGAGAAACTGTTTTTT
NA	TRBV9	NA	TRBJ2-7	CASSSAGEQYF	TGTGCCAGCAGTTCAGCGGGCGAGCAGTACTTC
NA	TRBV27	NA	TRBJ1-1	CASPQGNTEAFF	TGTGCCAGCCCGCAGGGAAACACTGAAGCTTTCTTT
NA	TRBV5-4	NA	TRBJ1-1	CASSLTRQNTEAFF	TGTGCCAGCAGCTTGACGAGGCAGAACACTGAAGCTTTCTTT
TRBD2	TRBV30	NA	TRBJ2-5	CAWTLAGGRKETQYF	TGTGCCTGGACACTAGCGGGAGGCCGAAAAGAGACCCAGTACTTC
TRBD2	TRBV28	NA	TRBJ2-7	CASLLAGKDNEQYF	TGTGCCAGCCTACTAGCGGGAAAGGACAACGAGCAGTACTTC
NA	TRBV13	NA	TRBJ2-1	CASSPRQAYNEQFF	TGTGCCAGCAGCCCGCGACAGGCCTACAATGAGCAGTTCTTC